This TCR beta chain was sequenced for a study of blood T cell repertoires in COVID-19. Study background: Some COVID-19 samples were acute and others convalescent; all came from the United States, Italy and Spain. Sample material is recorded as cDNA or gDNA derived from T cells, B-cell-depleted T cells, or PBMCs.

Participants came from about two dozen US areas, aged roughly 18 to 89 years. Donors were grouped by their self-reported clinical history. The assay was immunoSEQ multiplex PCR, and TCRdb's table has in-frame clones only and misses some. The table records about 190,000 clones, around 76% of them present only once. The CDR3 is made up of 19 amino acids. The germline gives CDR1 KGHSH, CDR2 LQKENI. The V end was cut by 1 base, the J end by 2 bases, with 18 bases between. The sequenced sample was PBMCs or T cells enriched from blood (not recorded which). The clonotype originates from a woman aged 45-59 years with acute COVID-19. The chain couples TRBV18 to TRBJ1-6, with no clear D. DNA of the CDR3: TGTGCCAGCTCACCACTCTCTGAGCTTCGGCGGGCCTATAATTCACCCCTCCACTTT. It is translated as CASSPLSELRRAYNSPLHF.